This entry lists 19 T cell receptor beta chains sequenced from one sample in a study of control samples from healthy donors and cancer patients. Method: immunoSEQ multiplex PCR; TCRdb's copy keeps in-frame clones and lacks some. The sample consists of about 48,000 clones, more than 85% of them appearing once. The material sequenced was PBMCs. These receptors were obtained from a woman aged 45 to 65 with head and neck cancer.

The CDR3 coding sequence is TGTGCCACCAGTGATTTAAGGAGTGGAAACACCATATATTTT. Amino acids: CATSDLRSGNTIYF. The rearrangement uses TRBV24-1 and TRBJ1-3; no definite D call. The CDR3 has 14 amino acids. Germline V gives CDR1 KGHDR, CDR2 SFDVKD. V gave up 1 base and J gave up 3 bases, with 6 bases separating them.

This chain joins TRBV11-2 and TRBJ1-1; D is perhaps TRBD1 (6 bases). V was clipped by 6 bases and J by 7 bases, with 18 bases between them. Germline V gene lookup returns CDR1 SGHAT and CDR2 FQNNGV. The CDR3 length is 14 residues. CDR3 sequence: CASSTSGRGGEAFF. DNA of the CDR3: TGTGCCAGCAGTACCTCAGGGCGAGGGGGTGAAGCTTTCTTT.

The CDR3: CASSHYRDRVHNEQFF. The CDR3 DNA sequence: TGTGCCAGCAGCCACTACCGGGACAGGGTACACAATGAGCAGTTCTTC. The rearrangement links TRBV7-2 to TRBJ2-1; TRBD1 agrees at 9 bases. CDR3 size: 16 residues. Trimming at V came to 5 bases and at J to 5 bases, leaving 10 bases not matched to a gene. Germline V gives CDR1 SGHTA, CDR2 FQGNSA.

The chain carries TRBV10-1 and TRBJ2-1; D remains unclear. The CDR3 spans 15 residues. The V end was cut by 0 bases, the J end by 1 base, with 7 bases between. CDR1 is WNHNN, CDR2 SYGVQD, per germline (reference sequence). The CDR3 DNA follows: TGCGCCAGCAGTGAGTCGGGCAGATCCTACAATGAGCAGTTCTTC. This translates into CASSESGRSYNEQFF.

This clone was counted a single time. The chain has TRBV7-2 and TRBJ2-5; D possibly corresponds to TRBD2 (7 bases). The V end was cut by 5 bases, the J end by 5 bases, with 12 bases between. Germline assignment: CDR1 SGHTA and CDR2 FQGNSA. This CDR3 is built from 13 residues. This CDR3 reads CASSPRGAETQYF. CDR3 DNA sequence: TGTGCCAGCAGCCCCCGGGGGGCGGAGACCCAGTACTTC.

This sequence joins TRBV28 and TRBJ2-3, with 7 bases that match TRBD1. J lost 5 bases, V lost 7 bases, and 9 bases had no gene match. CDR3 length equals 14 residues. Germline CDR1 and CDR2: MDHEN and SYDVKM. CDR3 nucleotides: TGTGCCAGCACCCTGGGACAGTCTCAAGATACGCAGTATTTT. Translation gives CASTLGQSQDTQYF.

This chain connects TRBV12-5 to TRBJ2-7, with D possibly TRBD2 on 5 matching bases. Trimming cost V 2 bases and J 5 bases, with 13 bases left between them. The CDR3 has 14 residues. Germline V lookup: CDR1 LGHNT, CDR2 FRNRAP. Here the CDR3 DNA reads TGTGCTAGTGGTTTGCCACGGGGTGCGGACGAGCAGTACTTC. It translates to CASGLPRGADEQYF.

V usage is TRBV2 and J usage is TRBJ2-3; a possible D gene is TRBD2 (7 bases). V lost 7 bases, J lost 2 bases, and 16 bases lay in between. Germline V CDR1 and CDR2: SNHLY, FYNNEI. This CDR3 is 15 amino acids long. The chain's CDR3 is CASKGGTFSTDTQYF. The CDR3 nucleotides are TGTGCCAGCAAGGGGGGGACATTTTCCACAGATACGCAGTATTTT.

The chain recombines TRBV14 with TRBJ2-1, with 12 positions matching TRBD2. The V and J ends lost 4 bases and 7 bases, in that order; junction bases with no gene match: 5. There are 15 residues in the CDR3. The V gene's germline CDR1 is SGHDN and CDR2 FVKESK. CDR3: CASSPLAGGGNEQFF. The CDR3 DNA reads TGTGCCAGCAGCCCTCTAGCGGGAGGGGGGAATGAGCAGTTCTTC.

The CDR3 DNA is TGTGCTAGTGGTTCCTCCTGGGGGGGGAGAACTGAAGCTTTCTTT. Residues: CASGSSWGGRTEAFF. The genes are TRBV12-5 and TRBJ1-1; weak D call: TRBD1 (5 bases). In germline, CDR1 is LGHNT, CDR2 FRNRAP. This CDR3 is 15 amino acids long. Trimming stripped 4 bases from V and 5 bases from J, with 17 bases between.

The rearrangement uses TRBV18 and TRBJ1-2, with D perhaps TRBD1 (5 bases). Germline V CDR1 and CDR2: KGHSH, LQKENI. V gave up 0 bases and J gave up 7 bases, with 15 bases separating them. This CDR3 is 15 amino acids long. CDR3 amino acids: CASSPPGGWGPGYTF. The CDR3 DNA is TGTGCCAGCTCACCACCGGGGGGTTGGGGCCCTGGCTACACCTTC.

The V gene is TRBV13, the J gene TRBJ2-7; 11 nucleotides line up with TRBD1. Germline CDR1 PRHDT, CDR2 FYEKMQ (reference sequence). Trimming cost V 5 bases and J 3 bases; bases outside gene matches: 6. This CDR3 contains 15 residues. This CDR3 is CASSVMGQGVYEQYF. The CDR3 nucleotides read TGTGCCAGCAGCGTAATGGGACAGGGGGTCTACGAGCAGTACTTC.

V is TRBV15 and J is TRBJ2-2; 7 bases fit TRBD2. Germline V gene lookup returns CDR1 LNHNV and CDR2 YYDKDF (reference sequence). CDR3 size: 17 residues. J was trimmed by 4 bases and V by 0 bases; bases with no gene match: 8. CDR3 residues: CATSRDATSVGTGELFF. The CDR3 DNA reads as TGTGCCACCAGCAGAGACGCAACTAGCGTGGGCACCGGGGAGCTGTTTTTT.

The V and J genes are TRBV27 and TRBJ1-5, with D unresolved. V lost 8 bases, J lost 4 bases, and 9 bases lay in between. The germline gives CDR1 MNHEY, CDR2 SMNVEV (reference sequence). This CDR3 region has 12 residues. The DNA for the CDR3 is TGTGCCAGCGCACAGTTTAATCAGCCCCAGCATTTT. Protein: CASAQFNQPQHF.

The chain combines TRBV2 with TRBJ1-2, with D unresolved. The ends were cut back, 4 bases at V and 8 bases at J, with 17 bases in the middle. Germline V gene data show CDR1 as SNHLY and CDR2 as FYNNEI. The CDR3 sequence is 14 residues long. The CDR3 region is CASSGTEREGGYTF. CDR3 bases: TGTGCCAGCAGTGGAACAGAGCGGGAAGGGGGCTACACCTTC. Drawing the rest from reference TRBV2 and TRBJ1-2, the complete variable domain is EPEVTQTPSHQVTQMGQEVILRCVPISNHLYFYWYRQILGQKVEFLVSFYNNEISEKSEIFDDQFSVERPDGSNFTLKIRSTKLEDSAMYFCASSGTEREGGYTFGSGTRLTVV.

The J gene is TRBJ1-4, the V gene TRBV2; 7 bases fit TRBD1. CDR1 SNHLY and CDR2 FYNNEI come from the germline V gene. The CDR3 loop spans 16 amino acids. V shed 11 bases and J 7 bases; nucleotides not matched to a gene: 19. Here the CDR3 reads CAGSLSRQGRGEKLFF. Here the CDR3 DNA reads TGTGCCGGCTCCTTGTCCAGACAGGGAAGGGGTGAAAAACTGTTTTTT.

This clone has just one count. The V gene is TRBV11-2, the J gene TRBJ2-2; D is possibly TRBD1 (7 bases). Germline-derived CDR1 and CDR2 are SGHAT and FQNNGV. The CDR3 consists of 16 residues. Trimming stripped 4 bases from V and 6 bases from J, with 18 bases between. The DNA of the CDR3 is TGTGCCAGCAGCTCGATGGGACAGCGGAGGGCCGGGGAGCTGTTTTTT. This gives the protein CASSSMGQRRAGELFF.

The V gene is TRBV28, the J gene TRBJ2-3, with 7 bases aligning to TRBD1. This CDR3 spans 14 amino acids. CDR1 MDHEN and CDR2 SYDVKM come from the germline V gene. The junction had 5 bases not matched to a gene; V was cut back by 8 bases and J by 0 bases. Here the CDR3 reads CASLGGGSTDTQYF. CDR3 bases: TGTGCCAGCCTAGGGGGCGGGAGCACAGATACGCAGTATTTT.

This chain connects TRBV19 to TRBJ2-1, with TRBD2 matching 10 bases. Trimming took 3 bases from V and 7 from J; bases not matched to a gene: 3. The germline CDR1 and CDR2 sequences are LNHDA and SQIVND (reference sequence). This CDR3 is built from 14 residues. The CDR3 is CASSILAGENEQFF. CDR3 coding DNA: TGTGCCAGTAGTATCCTAGCGGGAGAGAATGAGCAGTTCTTC.